The sequence of this TCR beta chain was determined in a study of blood T cell repertoires in COVID-19. For the study at large: The cDNA or gDNA used as material had been derived from T cells, B-cell-depleted T cells, or PBMCs.

In the original processing: Amplification from reference gene primers served as the basis for estimated nucleated cell counts. TCRdb's copy holds only in-frame clones and misses some; the assay was immunoSEQ multiplex PCR. V and J calls and clone size are given by that table; D and trimming were obtained from the DNA. The sample has 28,000 or so clones; approximately 85% are singletons. The specimen sequenced was peripheral blood. This sequence was found in a man aged 60-69 years with COVID-19, enrolled during active disease.

The CDR3 region is CASSLRRELRSGEQFF. CDR3 bases: TGTGCCAGCAGCTTACGGCGGGAACTCCGCTCGGGTGAGCAGTTCTTC. The rearrangement joins TRBV7-8 to TRBJ2-1; TRBD2 is a possible D gene (6 bases). Germline CDR1 reads SGHVS; CDR2 reads FQNEAQ. The CDR3 is 16 residues long. Trimming left V 2 bases short and J 9 bases short, with 20 bases between. Supplemented by reference TRBV7-8 and TRBJ2-1, the full variable domain reads GAGVSQSPRYKVAKRGQDVALRCDPISGHVSLFWYQQALGQGPEFLTYFQNEAQLDKSGLPSDRFFAERPEGSVSTLKIQRTQQEDSAVYLCASSLRRELRSGEQFFGPGTRLTVL.